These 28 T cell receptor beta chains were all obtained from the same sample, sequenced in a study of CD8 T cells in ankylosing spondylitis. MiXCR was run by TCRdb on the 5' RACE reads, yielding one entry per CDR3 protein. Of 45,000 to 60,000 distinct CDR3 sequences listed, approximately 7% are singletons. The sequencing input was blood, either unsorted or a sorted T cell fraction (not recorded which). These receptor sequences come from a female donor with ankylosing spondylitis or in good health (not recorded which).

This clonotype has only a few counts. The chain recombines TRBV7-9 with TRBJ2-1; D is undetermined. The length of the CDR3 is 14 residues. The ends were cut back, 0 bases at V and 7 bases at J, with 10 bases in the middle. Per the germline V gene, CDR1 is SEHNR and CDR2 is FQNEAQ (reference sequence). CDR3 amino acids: CASSLAALGNEQFF. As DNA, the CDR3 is TGTGCCAGCAGCTTAGCTGCTTTGGGGAATGAGCAGTTCTTC.

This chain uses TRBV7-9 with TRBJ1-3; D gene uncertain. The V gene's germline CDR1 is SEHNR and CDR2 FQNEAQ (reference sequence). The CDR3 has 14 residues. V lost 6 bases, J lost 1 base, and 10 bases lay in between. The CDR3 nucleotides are TGTGCCAGCAGTTACACATGGTCTGGAAACACCATATATTTT. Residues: CASSYTWSGNTIYF.

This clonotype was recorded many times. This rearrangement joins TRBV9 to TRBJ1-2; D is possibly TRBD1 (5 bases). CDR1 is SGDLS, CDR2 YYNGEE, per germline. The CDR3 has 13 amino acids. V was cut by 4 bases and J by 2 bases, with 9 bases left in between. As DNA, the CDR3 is TGTGCCAGCAGCTTGGACACCAACTATGGCTACACCTTC. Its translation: CASSLDTNYGYTF.

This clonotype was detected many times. This CDR3 reads CASSFSGDTEAFF. For the CDR3, the DNA is TGTGCCAGCAGCTTCTCAGGGGACACTGAAGCTTTCTTT. V is TRBV7-8 and J is TRBJ1-1, with D possibly TRBD1 on 6 matching bases. V lost 3 bases and J lost 3, with 8 bases in between. The germline V gene encodes CDR1 SGHVS and CDR2 FQNEAQ. The CDR3 runs to 13 residues.

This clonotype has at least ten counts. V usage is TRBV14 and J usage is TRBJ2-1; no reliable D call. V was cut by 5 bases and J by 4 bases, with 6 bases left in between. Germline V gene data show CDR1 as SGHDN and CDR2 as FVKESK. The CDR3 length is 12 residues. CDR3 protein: CASSWVYNEQFF. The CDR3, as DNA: TGTGCCAGCAGCTGGGTTTACAATGAGCAGTTCTTC.

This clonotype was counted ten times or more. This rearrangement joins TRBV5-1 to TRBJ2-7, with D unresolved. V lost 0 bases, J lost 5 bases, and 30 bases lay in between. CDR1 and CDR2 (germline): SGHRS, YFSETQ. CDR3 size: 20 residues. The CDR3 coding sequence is TGCGCCAGCAGCTTGGCCGGTAGATTACCCCGTAGATTACGGCCCCACGAGCAGTACGTC. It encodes CASSLAGRLPRRLRPHEQYV.

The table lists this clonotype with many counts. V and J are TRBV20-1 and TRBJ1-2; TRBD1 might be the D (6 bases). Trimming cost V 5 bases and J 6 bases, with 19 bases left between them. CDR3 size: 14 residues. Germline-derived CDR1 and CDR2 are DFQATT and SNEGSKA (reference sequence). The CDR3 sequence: CSASTEGGSDGYTF. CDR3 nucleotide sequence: TGCAGTGCTTCGACGGAGGGGGGTAGTGATGGCTACACCTTC.

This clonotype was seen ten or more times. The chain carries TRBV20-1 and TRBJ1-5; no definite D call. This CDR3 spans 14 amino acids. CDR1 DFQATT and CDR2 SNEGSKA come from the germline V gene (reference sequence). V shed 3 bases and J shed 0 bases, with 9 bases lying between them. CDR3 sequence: CSASVGDSNQPQHF. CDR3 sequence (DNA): TGCAGTGCTAGCGTCGGAGATAGCAATCAGCCCCAGCATTTT.

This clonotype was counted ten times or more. CDR3 sequence reads: CATRAGQETQYF. The CDR3 DNA reads as TGTGCCACCCGCGCGGGGCAAGAGACCCAGTACTTC. The chain employs TRBV6-1 and TRBJ2-5; possible D gene TRBD2, 6 bases. The CDR3 loop spans 12 amino acids. Germline V CDR1 and CDR2: MNHNS, SASEGT. The V end was cut by 10 bases, the J end by 2 bases, with 11 bases between.

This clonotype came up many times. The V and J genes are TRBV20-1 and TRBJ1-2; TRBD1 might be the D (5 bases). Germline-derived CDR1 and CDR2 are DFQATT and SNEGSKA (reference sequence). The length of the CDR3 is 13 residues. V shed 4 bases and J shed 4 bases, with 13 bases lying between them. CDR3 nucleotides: TGCAGTGCTACCGAGCAGGGATTCTATGGCTACACCTTC. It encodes CSATEQGFYGYTF.

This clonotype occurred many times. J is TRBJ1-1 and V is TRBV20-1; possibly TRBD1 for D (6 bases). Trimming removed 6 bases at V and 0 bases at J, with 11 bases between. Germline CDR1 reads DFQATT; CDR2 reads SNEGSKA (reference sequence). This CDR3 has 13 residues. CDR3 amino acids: CSAPGHMNTEAFF. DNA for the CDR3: TGCAGTGCCCCGGGACACATGAACACTGAAGCTTTCTTT.

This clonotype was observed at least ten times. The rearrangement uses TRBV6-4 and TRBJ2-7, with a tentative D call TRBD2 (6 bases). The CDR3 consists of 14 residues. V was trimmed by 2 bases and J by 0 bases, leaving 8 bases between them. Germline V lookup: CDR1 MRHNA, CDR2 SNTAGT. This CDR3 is CASSDPGLSYEQYF. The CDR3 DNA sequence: TGTGCCAGCAGTGACCCGGGACTCTCCTACGAGCAGTACTTC.

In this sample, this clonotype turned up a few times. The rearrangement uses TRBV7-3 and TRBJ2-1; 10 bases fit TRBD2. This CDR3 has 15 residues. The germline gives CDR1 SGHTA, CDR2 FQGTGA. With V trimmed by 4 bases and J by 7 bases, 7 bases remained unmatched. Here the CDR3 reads CASSWSGGARNEQFF. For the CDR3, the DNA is TGTGCCAGCAGCTGGAGCGGGGGGGCCCGGAATGAGCAGTTCTTC.

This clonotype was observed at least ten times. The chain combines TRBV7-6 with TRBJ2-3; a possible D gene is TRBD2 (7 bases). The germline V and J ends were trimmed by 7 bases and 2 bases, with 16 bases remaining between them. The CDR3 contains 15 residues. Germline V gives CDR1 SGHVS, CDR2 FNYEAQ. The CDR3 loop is CASTFGGGPTDTQYF. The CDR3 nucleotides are TGTGCCAGCACCTTCGGCGGGGGCCCCACAGATACGCAGTATTTT.

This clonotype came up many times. CDR3 nucleotide sequence: TGTGCCAGCAGCCCAGGGGGACAGCGCTCTGGAAACACCATATATTTT. Its translation: CASSPGGQRSGNTIYF. The gene calls are TRBV28 and TRBJ1-3; 7 nucleotides align to TRBD1. This CDR3 is built from 16 residues. Germline V gene data show CDR1 as MDHEN and CDR2 as SYDVKM. The trim removed 6 bases at V and 0 bases at J, leaving 8 bases unmatched.

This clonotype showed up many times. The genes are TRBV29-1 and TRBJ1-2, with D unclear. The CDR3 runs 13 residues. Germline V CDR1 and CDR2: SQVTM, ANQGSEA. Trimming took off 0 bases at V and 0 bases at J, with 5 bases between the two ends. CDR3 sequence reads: CSVEDRSNYGYTF. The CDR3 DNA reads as TGCAGCGTTGAAGACAGATCTAACTATGGCTACACCTTC.

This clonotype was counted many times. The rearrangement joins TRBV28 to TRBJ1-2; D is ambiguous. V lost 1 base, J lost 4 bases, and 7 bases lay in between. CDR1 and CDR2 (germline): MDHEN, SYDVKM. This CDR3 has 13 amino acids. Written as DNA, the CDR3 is TGTGCCAGCAGTTTATCCTACGGCTATGGCTACACCTTC. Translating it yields CASSLSYGYGYTF.

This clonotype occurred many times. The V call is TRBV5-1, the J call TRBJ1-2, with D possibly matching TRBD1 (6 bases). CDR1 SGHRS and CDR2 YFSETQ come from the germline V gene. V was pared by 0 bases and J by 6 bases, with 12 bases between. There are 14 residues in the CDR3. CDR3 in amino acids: CASSLEAGEDGYTF. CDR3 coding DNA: TGCGCCAGCAGCTTGGAGGCAGGGGAAGATGGCTACACCTTC. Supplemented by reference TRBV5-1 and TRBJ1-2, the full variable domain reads KAGVTQTPRYLIKTRGQQVTLSCSPISGHRSVSWYQQTPGQGLQFLFEYFSETQRNKGNFPGRFSGRQFSNSRSEMNVSTLELGDSALYLCASSLEAGEDGYTFGSGTRLTVV.

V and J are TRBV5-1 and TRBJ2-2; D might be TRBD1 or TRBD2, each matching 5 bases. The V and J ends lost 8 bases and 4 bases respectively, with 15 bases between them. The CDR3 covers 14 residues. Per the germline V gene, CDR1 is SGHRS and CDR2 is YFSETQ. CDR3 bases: TGCGCCAGGAGGGGACCGTCGAGCACCGGGGAGCTGTTTTTT. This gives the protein CARRGPSSTGELFF.

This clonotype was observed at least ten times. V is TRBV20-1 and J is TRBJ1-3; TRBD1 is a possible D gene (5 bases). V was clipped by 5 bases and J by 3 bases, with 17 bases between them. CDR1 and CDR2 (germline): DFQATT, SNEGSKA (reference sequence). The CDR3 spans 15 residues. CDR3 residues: CSALGGKSSGNTIYF. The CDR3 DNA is TGCAGTGCTTTGGGGGGAAAGAGCAGTGGAAACACCATATATTTT.

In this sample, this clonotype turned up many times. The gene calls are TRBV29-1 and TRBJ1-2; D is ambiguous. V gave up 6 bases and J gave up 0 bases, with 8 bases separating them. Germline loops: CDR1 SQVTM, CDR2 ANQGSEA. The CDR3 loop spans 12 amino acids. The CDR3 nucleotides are TGCAGCGTGAGCCGAGCTAACTATGGCTACACCTTC. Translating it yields CSVSRANYGYTF.

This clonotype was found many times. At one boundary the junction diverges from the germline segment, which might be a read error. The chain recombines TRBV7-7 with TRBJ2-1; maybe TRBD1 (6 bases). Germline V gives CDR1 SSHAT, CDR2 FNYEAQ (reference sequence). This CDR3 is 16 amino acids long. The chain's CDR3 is CASSRTGTPGNNEQFF. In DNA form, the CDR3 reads TGTGCTAGCAGCCGTACCGGGACACCAGGAAACAATGAGCAGTTCTTC.

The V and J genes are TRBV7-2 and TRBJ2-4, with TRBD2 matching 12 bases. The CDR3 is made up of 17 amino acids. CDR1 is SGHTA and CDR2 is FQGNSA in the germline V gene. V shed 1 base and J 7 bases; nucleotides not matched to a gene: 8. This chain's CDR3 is CASSLVASGGARNIQYF. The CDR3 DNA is TGTGCCAGCAGCTTAGTGGCTAGCGGGGGGGCGAGGAACATTCAGTACTTC.

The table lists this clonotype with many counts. CDR3 DNA sequence: TGTGCCAGCGGGACAGGGGGCCGAAAACTGTTTTTT. Encoded protein: CASGTGGRKLFF. The V call is TRBV27, the J call TRBJ1-4; 12 bases align to TRBD1. The CDR3 is made up of 12 amino acids. After removal of 8 bases from V and 10 bases from J, the junction contained 2 bases not matched to a gene. Germline assignment: CDR1 MNHEY and CDR2 SMNVEV (reference sequence).

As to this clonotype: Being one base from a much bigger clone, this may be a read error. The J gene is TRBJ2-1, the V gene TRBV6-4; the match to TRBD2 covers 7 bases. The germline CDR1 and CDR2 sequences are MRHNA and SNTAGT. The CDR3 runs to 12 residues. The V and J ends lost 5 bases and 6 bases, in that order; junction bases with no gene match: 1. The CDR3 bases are TGTGCCAGCAGTTGCGGGGGCAATGAGCAGTTCTTC. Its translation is CASSCGGNEQFF.

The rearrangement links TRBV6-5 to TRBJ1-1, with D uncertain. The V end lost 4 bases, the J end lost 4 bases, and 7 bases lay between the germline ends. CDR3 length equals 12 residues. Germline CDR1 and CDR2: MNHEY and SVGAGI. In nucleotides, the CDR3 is TGTGCCAGCAGTTCCGCAGGCACTGAAGCTTTCTTT. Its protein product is CASSSAGTEAFF.

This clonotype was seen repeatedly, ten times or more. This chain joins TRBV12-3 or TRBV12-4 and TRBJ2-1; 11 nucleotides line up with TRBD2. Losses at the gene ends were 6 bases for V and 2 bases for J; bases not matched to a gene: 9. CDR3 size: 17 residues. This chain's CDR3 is CASSRHPGLAAYNEQFF. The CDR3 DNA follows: TGTGCCAGCAGCCGTCACCCGGGACTAGCGGCCTACAATGAGCAGTTCTTC.

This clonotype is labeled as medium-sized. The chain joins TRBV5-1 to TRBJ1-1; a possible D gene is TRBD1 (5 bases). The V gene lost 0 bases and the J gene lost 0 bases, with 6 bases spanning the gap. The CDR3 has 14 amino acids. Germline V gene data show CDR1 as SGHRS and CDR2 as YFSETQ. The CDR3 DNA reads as TGCGCCAGCAGCTTGGAGGGGATGAACACTGAAGCTTTCTTT. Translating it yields CASSLEGMNTEAFF. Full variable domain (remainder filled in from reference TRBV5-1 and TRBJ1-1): KAGVTQTPRYLIKTRGQQVTLSCSPISGHRSVSWYQQTPGQGLQFLFEYFSETQRNKGNFPGRFSGRQFSNSRSEMNVSTLELGDSALYLCASSLEGMNTEAFFGQGTRLTVV.